Listed below are T cell receptor beta chains from one sample, sequenced in a study of T cells in Graves' hyperthyroidism and ophthalmopathy. TCRdb independently ran MiXCR on the multiplex PCR reads; one entry per CDR3 protein. The sample carries around 580,000 distinct CDR3 sequences, 16% recorded once. The sequencing input was blood. The receptors derive from a woman aged 18-30 years with Graves' hyperthyroidism. CDR3s include the opening cysteine and the closing phenylalanine or tryptophan. Each record gives: D gene, J gene, V gene, clone size, CDR3 DNA, CDR3 protein. The D gene is left open where the match is weak. Clone size is not always given. Where it is, it says once, few, many or a class for expanded clones.

D gene: .; J gene: TRBJ2-3; V gene: TRBV5-8; clone size: many; CDR3 DNA: TGTGCCAGCAGCTTGCAGTGGGCGGCAGATACGCAGTATTTT; CDR3 protein: CASSLQWAADTQYF
D gene: .; J gene: TRBJ2-7; V gene: TRBV6-6; clone size: few; CDR3 DNA: TGTGCCAGCAGTTACCGAGGTATAGGGAGGTCCTACGAGCAGTACTTC; CDR3 protein: CASSYRGIGRSYEQYF
D gene: TRBD2; J gene: TRBJ2-1; V gene: TRBV20-1; clone size: many; CDR3 DNA: TGCAGTGCTAGAACCCGGGACTATCCCTACAATGAGCAGTTCTTC; CDR3 protein: CSARTRDYPYNEQFF
D gene: .; J gene: TRBJ2-2; V gene: TRBV7-2; clone size: .; CDR3 DNA: TGTGCCAGCAGCTTACGGGGGGCGTACACCGGGGAGCTGTTTTTT; CDR3 protein: CASSLRGAYTGELFF
D gene: .; J gene: TRBJ2-1; V gene: TRBV29-1; clone size: few; CDR3 DNA: TGCAGCGTTGGCCGTGGGAATGAGCAGTTCTTC; CDR3 protein: CSVGRGNEQFF
D gene: .; J gene: TRBJ1-3; V gene: TRBV20-1; clone size: many; CDR3 DNA: TGCAGTGCTAGAAGTGTCTTTGGAAACACCATATATTTT; CDR3 protein: CSARSVFGNTIYF
D gene: TRBD1; J gene: TRBJ2-1; V gene: TRBV12-3/TRBV12-4; clone size: many; CDR3 DNA: TGTGCCAGCAGTTTAGCCTCAGGGGGTACGGGCAATGAGCAGTTCTTC; CDR3 protein: CASSLASGGTGNEQFF
D gene: TRBD2; J gene: TRBJ2-5; V gene: TRBV20-1; clone size: few; CDR3 DNA: TGCAGTGCTACTAGCGGGAGGGAGACCCAGTACTTC; CDR3 protein: CSATSGRETQYF
D gene: .; J gene: TRBJ2-1; V gene: TRBV20-1; clone size: many; CDR3 DNA: TGCAGTGCTAGAGAGGGGGGGCGGGGTGCGTATGAGCAGTTCTTC; CDR3 protein: CSAREGGRGAYEQFF
D gene: TRBD2; J gene: TRBJ2-7; V gene: TRBV18; clone size: many; CDR3 DNA: TGTGCCAGCTCACCCCTAGCGGGGCCCAGCTCCTACGAGCAGTACTTC; CDR3 protein: CASSPLAGPSSYEQYF
D gene: .; J gene: TRBJ2-2; V gene: TRBV27; clone size: few; CDR3 DNA: TGTGCCAGCAGTTTACGCAGGGTTCTCTCCGGGGAGCTGTTTTTT; CDR3 protein: CASSLRRVLSGELFF
D gene: TRBD2; J gene: TRBJ2-7; V gene: TRBV27; clone size: many; CDR3 DNA: TGTGCCAGCAGCCAGGGGCGGGAGGGTACCTACGAGCAGTACTTC; CDR3 protein: CASSQGREGTYEQYF
D gene: .; J gene: TRBJ1-1; V gene: TRBV2; clone size: many; CDR3 DNA: TGTGCCAGCAGTGAAGTGACAGAAGCTTTCTTT; CDR3 protein: CASSEVTEAFF
D gene: .; J gene: TRBJ2-7; V gene: TRBV12-3/TRBV12-4; clone size: .; CDR3 DNA: TGTGCCAGCAGCTCCCGGGCCCGCCTGATGGACGAGCAGTACTTC; CDR3 protein: CASSSRARLMDEQYF
D gene: .; J gene: TRBJ2-7; V gene: TRBV20-1; clone size: few; CDR3 DNA: TGCAGTGCCTCCGAGCCTGGCGGGGACGAGCAGTACTTC; CDR3 protein: CSASEPGGDEQYF
D gene: .; J gene: TRBJ1-2; V gene: TRBV30; clone size: .; CDR3 DNA: TGTGCCTGGAGACGTCCCGCATTCTATGGCTACACCTTC; CDR3 protein: CAWRRPAFYGYTF
D gene: TRBD1; J gene: TRBJ2-7; V gene: TRBV27; clone size: .; CDR3 DNA: TGTGCCAGCAGTAAAGGGACAGGGGGGCTATGGGAGCAGTACTTC; CDR3 protein: CASSKGTGGLWEQYF
D gene: .; J gene: TRBJ1-5; V gene: TRBV5-1; clone size: many; CDR3 DNA: TGCGCCAGCAGCTTGGCGGGGGTGGGCAATCAGCCCCAGCATTTT; CDR3 protein: CASSLAGVGNQPQHF
D gene: .; J gene: TRBJ1-1; V gene: TRBV30; clone size: few; CDR3 DNA: TGTGCCTGGAACAAGGGTGAAGCTTTCTTT; CDR3 protein: CAWNKGEAFF
D gene: .; J gene: TRBJ2-1; V gene: TRBV5-5; clone size: .; CDR3 DNA: TGTGCCAGCAGCTTGGTATTTGGGCTAGTGAGCAATGAGCAGTTCTTC; CDR3 protein: CASSLVFGLVSNEQFF
D gene: .; J gene: TRBJ2-7; V gene: TRBV3-1; clone size: many; CDR3 DNA: TGTGCCAGCAGCTTTCAGGGCGAGCAGTACTTC; CDR3 protein: CASSFQGEQYF
D gene: TRBD1; J gene: TRBJ1-6; V gene: TRBV2; clone size: .; CDR3 DNA: TGTGCCAGCACTAATAACCGGGACAGGGGGCGAAGAGCACCCCTCCACTTT; CDR3 protein: CASTNNRDRGRRAPLHF
D gene: .; J gene: TRBJ1-2; V gene: TRBV28; clone size: many; CDR3 DNA: TGTGCCGTGGGGGTAGACTATGGCTACACCTTC; CDR3 protein: CAVGVDYGYTF
D gene: .; J gene: TRBJ2-2; V gene: TRBV18; clone size: .; CDR3 DNA: TGTGCCAGCTCAAAGGACAGCGCTGAGAGCGGGGAGCTGTTTTTT; CDR3 protein: CASSKDSAESGELFF
D gene: .; J gene: TRBJ2-2; V gene: TRBV11-3; clone size: .; CDR3 DNA: TGTGCCAGCAGCTTAGGTGTCTCGGGGGCTCCGAACACCGGGGAGCTGTTTTTT; CDR3 protein: CASSLGVSGAPNTGELFF
D gene: .; J gene: TRBJ2-1; V gene: TRBV6-1; clone size: .; CDR3 DNA: TGTGCCAGCAGCAAGGACCGATACAATGAGCAGTTCTTC; CDR3 protein: CASSKDRYNEQFF
D gene: TRBD1; J gene: TRBJ2-7; V gene: TRBV19; clone size: few; CDR3 DNA: TGTGCCAGTAGTGCGGACAGGGCTTCCTACGAGCAGTACTTC; CDR3 protein: CASSADRASYEQYF
D gene: TRBD2; J gene: TRBJ2-2; V gene: TRBV6-4; clone size: .; CDR3 DNA: TGTGCCAGCAGTTACCCGATCCTAGCGGGGGTCAACACCGGGGAGCTGTTTTTT; CDR3 protein: CASSYPILAGVNTGELFF
D gene: .; J gene: TRBJ2-6; V gene: TRBV27; clone size: many; CDR3 DNA: TGTGCCAGCAGTCCGGGGGCGGCCAACGTCCTGACTTTC; CDR3 protein: CASSPGAANVLTF
D gene: .; J gene: TRBJ2-3; V gene: TRBV20-1; clone size: many; CDR3 DNA: TGCAGTGCCGAAGGCGAGCGGGGCACAGATACGCAGTATTTT; CDR3 protein: CSAEGERGTDTQYF
D gene: .; J gene: TRBJ2-7; V gene: TRBV7-9; clone size: .; CDR3 DNA: TGTGCCAGCAGCTTAGATGATAGGGGACTTCCCTACGAGCAGTACTTC; CDR3 protein: CASSLDDRGLPYEQYF
D gene: .; J gene: TRBJ2-1; V gene: TRBV24-1; clone size: many; CDR3 DNA: TGTGCCACCAGTGCCGGCTACAATGAGCAGTTCTTC; CDR3 protein: CATSAGYNEQFF
D gene: .; J gene: TRBJ1-6; V gene: TRBV12-5; clone size: .; CDR3 DNA: TGTGCTAGTGGTTTGGTATTGGGGACCGGCGGTTCACCCCTCCACTTT; CDR3 protein: CASGLVLGTGGSPLHF
D gene: .; J gene: TRBJ2-2; V gene: TRBV12-3/TRBV12-4; clone size: few; CDR3 DNA: TGTGCCAGCAGTCGTGCTAGCGGGGAGCTGTTTTTT; CDR3 protein: CASSRASGELFF
D gene: .; J gene: TRBJ2-1; V gene: TRBV10-1; clone size: .; CDR3 DNA: TGCGCCAGCAGTGACCGGGGGCGCTACAATGAGCAGTTCTTC; CDR3 protein: CASSDRGRYNEQFF
D gene: TRBD1; J gene: TRBJ2-5; V gene: TRBV5-1; clone size: .; CDR3 DNA: TGCGCCAGCAGCCGGGACAGAATAGAGACCCAGTACTTC; CDR3 protein: CASSRDRIETQYF
D gene: .; J gene: TRBJ1-1; V gene: TRBV2; clone size: many; CDR3 DNA: TGTGCCAGCAGGTCAAGGGGACTTCATAACACTGAAGCTTTCTTT; CDR3 protein: CASRSRGLHNTEAFF
D gene: .; J gene: TRBJ1-6; V gene: TRBV2; clone size: few; CDR3 DNA: TGTGCCAGCAGAGGCCACCGCCTTAATTCACCCCTCCACTTT; CDR3 protein: CASRGHRLNSPLHF
D gene: TRBD1; J gene: TRBJ1-5; V gene: TRBV19; clone size: .; CDR3 DNA: TGTGCCAGTAGACCGGGACAGGGGGCCGAGCCCCAGCATTTT; CDR3 protein: CASRPGQGAEPQHF
D gene: TRBD1; J gene: TRBJ2-7; V gene: TRBV19; clone size: .; CDR3 DNA: TGTGCCAGTAGCCGAGGGCGACAGGGGGTTATCGAGCAGTACTTC; CDR3 protein: CASSRGRQGVIEQYF
D gene: .; J gene: TRBJ1-1; V gene: TRBV27; clone size: few; CDR3 DNA: TGTGCCAGCTTTTCTCGATGGGGTGGTAGTACTAACACTGAAGCTTTCTTT; CDR3 protein: CASFSRWGGSTNTEAFF
D gene: TRBD1; J gene: TRBJ1-5; V gene: TRBV7-9; clone size: .; CDR3 DNA: TGTGCCAGCAGCCCTTGGGCCGGGACAGGGGATCAGCCCCAGCATTTT; CDR3 protein: CASSPWAGTGDQPQHF
D gene: TRBD2; J gene: TRBJ2-3; V gene: TRBV11-3; clone size: many; CDR3 DNA: TGTGCCAGCAGCCATTCTAGCGGACACACAGATACGCAGTATTTT; CDR3 protein: CASSHSSGHTDTQYF
D gene: TRBD1; J gene: TRBJ2-5; V gene: TRBV2; clone size: many; CDR3 DNA: TGTGCCAGCAATGACGGGGACAGGGGACGGGAGACCCAGTACTTC; CDR3 protein: CASNDGDRGRETQYF
D gene: TRBD2; J gene: TRBJ2-7; V gene: TRBV30; clone size: .; CDR3 DNA: TGTGCCTGGAGACTGGCGGGAGGCTCCTACGAGCAGTACTTC; CDR3 protein: CAWRLAGGSYEQYF
D gene: .; J gene: TRBJ1-6; V gene: TRBV12-3/TRBV12-4; clone size: many; CDR3 DNA: TGTGCCAGCAGTAGGCATAGCTCCTATAATTCACCCCTCCACTTT; CDR3 protein: CASSRHSSYNSPLHF
D gene: .; J gene: TRBJ1-1; V gene: TRBV9; clone size: .; CDR3 DNA: TGTGCCAGCAGCGTAGCTCCTACGGTGAACACTGAAGCTTTCTTT; CDR3 protein: CASSVAPTVNTEAFF